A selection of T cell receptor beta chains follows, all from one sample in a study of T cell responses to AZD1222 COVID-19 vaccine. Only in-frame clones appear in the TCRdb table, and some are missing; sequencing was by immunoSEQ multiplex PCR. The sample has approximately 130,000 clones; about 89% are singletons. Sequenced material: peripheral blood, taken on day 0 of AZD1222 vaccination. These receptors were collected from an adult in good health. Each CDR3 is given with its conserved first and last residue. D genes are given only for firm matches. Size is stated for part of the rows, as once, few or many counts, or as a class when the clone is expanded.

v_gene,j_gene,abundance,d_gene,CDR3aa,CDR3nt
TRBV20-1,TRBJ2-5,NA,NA,CSVLLGETQYF,TGCAGTGTTCTATTAGGGGAGACCCAGTACTTC
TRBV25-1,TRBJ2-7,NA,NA,CASSEYGQKDNPHF,TGTGCCAGCAGTGAATACGGGCAGAAGGACAACCCGCACTTC
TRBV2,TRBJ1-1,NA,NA,CASTRGGSGTEAFF,TGTGCCAGCACCAGGGGCGGATCGGGCACTGAAGCTTTCTTT
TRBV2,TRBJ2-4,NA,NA,CASRGGNIQYF,TGTGCCAGCAGGGGGGGAAACATTCAGTACTTC
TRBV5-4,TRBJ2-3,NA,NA,CASSPVDTDTQYF,TGTGCCAGCAGCCCCGTGGACACAGATACGCAGTATTTT
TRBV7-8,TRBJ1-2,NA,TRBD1,CASSATGEIYGYTF,TGTGCCAGCAGCGCGACAGGGGAAATCTATGGCTACACCTTC
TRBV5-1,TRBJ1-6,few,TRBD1,CASSSQGAGNSPLHF,TGCGCCAGCAGTTCCCAGGGGGCAGGGAATTCACCCCTCCACTTT
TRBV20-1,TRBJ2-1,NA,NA,CSASQGSWDEQFF,TGCAGTGCTAGTCAGGGTTCTTGGGATGAGCAGTTCTTC
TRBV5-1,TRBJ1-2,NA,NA,CASSNTQGTKTTHGYTF,TGCGCCAGCAGCAACACCCAAGGGACAAAAACTACGCATGGCTACACCTTC
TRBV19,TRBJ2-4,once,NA,CASSFTPSAMDF,TGTGCCAGTAGTTTCACACCCTCGGCCATGGACTTC
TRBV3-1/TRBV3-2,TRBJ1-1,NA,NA,CASSQDYAEAFF,TGTGCCAGCAGCCAAGATTACGCTGAAGCTTTCTTT
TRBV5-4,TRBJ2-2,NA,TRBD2,CASSSGLRLAETSTGELFF,TGTGCCAGCAGCTCAGGACTTCGACTAGCGGAGACTTCCACCGGGGAGCTGTTTTTT
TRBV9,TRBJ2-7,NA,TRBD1,CASSVRDRGSEQYF,TGTGCCAGCAGCGTAAGGGACAGGGGGTCCGAGCAGTACTTC
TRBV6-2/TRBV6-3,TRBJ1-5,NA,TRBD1,CASSSGDRIYQPQHF,TGTGCCAGCAGTTCCGGGGACAGAATCTATCAGCCCCAGCATTTT
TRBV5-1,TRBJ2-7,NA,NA,CASSLAPELSYEQYF,TGCGCCAGCAGCTTGGCCCCGGAACTCTCCTACGAGCAGTACTTC
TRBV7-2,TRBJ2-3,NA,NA,CASSFGQSVLTQYF,TGTGCCAGCAGCTTTGGACAGAGCGTTCTTACGCAGTATTTT
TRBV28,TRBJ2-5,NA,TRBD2,CASSPLAGIETQYF,TGTGCCAGCAGTCCATTAGCGGGAATAGAGACCCAGTACTTC
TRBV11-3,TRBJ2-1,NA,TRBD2,CASSLDRETSVNEQFF,TGTGCCAGCAGCTTAGATCGTGAGACTAGCGTCAATGAGCAGTTCTTC
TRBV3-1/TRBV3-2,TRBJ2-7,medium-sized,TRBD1,CASSQAGQGGHEQYF,TGTGCCAGCAGCCAAGCGGGACAGGGGGGCCACGAGCAGTACTTC
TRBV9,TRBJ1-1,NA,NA,CASSVGSGYTEAFF,TGTGCCAGCAGCGTAGGGTCAGGGTACACTGAAGCTTTCTTT
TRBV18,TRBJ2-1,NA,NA,CASSPQAVKNEQFF,TGTGCCAGCTCCCCTCAGGCCGTTAAAAATGAGCAGTTCTTC
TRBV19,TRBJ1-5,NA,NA,CASSPNLIGDSGQPQHF,TGTGCCAGTAGTCCGAATCTTATCGGGGACTCGGGCCAGCCCCAGCATTTT
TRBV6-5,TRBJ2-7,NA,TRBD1,CASSYSRGRDEQYF,TGTGCCAGCAGTTACTCCAGGGGGCGAGACGAGCAGTACTTC
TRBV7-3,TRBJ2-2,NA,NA,CASSSPRGSNTGELFF,TGTGCCAGCAGCTCCCCCAGGGGATCAAACACCGGGGAGCTGTTTTTT
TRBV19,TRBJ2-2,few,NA,CASSARTDANTGELFF,TGTGCCAGTAGTGCAAGGACAGATGCGAACACCGGGGAGCTGTTTTTT
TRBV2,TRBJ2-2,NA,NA,CASAAGYLPGELFF,TGTGCCAGCGCGGCAGGGTATTTACCCGGGGAGCTGTTTTTT
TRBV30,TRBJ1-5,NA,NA,CAWSVNPNQPQHF,TGTGCCTGGAGTGTAAATCCGAATCAGCCCCAGCATTTT
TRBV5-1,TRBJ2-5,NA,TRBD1,CASSLWGQSQETQYF,TGCGCCAGCAGCTTATGGGGACAGAGCCAAGAGACCCAGTACTTC
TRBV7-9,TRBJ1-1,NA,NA,CASSLTGMNTEAFF,TGTGCCAGCAGCTTAACAGGGATGAACACTGAAGCTTTCTTT
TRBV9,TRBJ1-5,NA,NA,CASSPGGGNQPQHF,TGTGCCAGCAGCCCCGGGGGTGGCAATCAGCCCCAGCATTTT
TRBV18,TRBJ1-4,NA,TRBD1,CASSPQGADEKLFF,TGTGCCAGCTCGCCACAGGGGGCGGATGAAAAACTGTTTTTT
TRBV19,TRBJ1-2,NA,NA,CASSMGVAYGYTF,TGTGCCAGTAGTATGGGGGTCGCCTATGGCTACACCTTC
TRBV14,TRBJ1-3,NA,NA,CASSPTVSGNTIYF,TGTGCCAGCAGCCCGACAGTCTCTGGAAACACCATATATTTT
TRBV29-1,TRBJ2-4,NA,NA,CSVVGSGTGNIQYF,TGCAGCGTTGTTGGGAGCGGGACAGGAAACATTCAGTACTTC
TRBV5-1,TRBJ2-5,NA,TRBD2,CASSPQGTSGGASVVETQYF,TGCGCCAGCAGCCCGCAAGGGACTAGCGGGGGGGCCTCGGTGGTAGAGACCCAGTACTTC
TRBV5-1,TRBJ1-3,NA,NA,CASAPDGSSGNTIYF,TGCGCCAGCGCCCCGGACGGGAGCTCTGGAAACACCATATATTTT
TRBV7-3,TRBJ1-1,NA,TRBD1,CASSPGQLNTEAFF,TGTGCCAGCAGCCCGGGACAGCTGAACACTGAAGCTTTCTTT
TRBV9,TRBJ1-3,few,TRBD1,CASSRQTGGLSGNTIYF,TGTGCCAGCAGCCGACAGACAGGGGGGCTCTCTGGAAACACCATATATTTT
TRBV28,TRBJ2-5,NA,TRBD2,CASSSPGLAGFEETQYF,TGTGCCAGCAGCTCCCCCGGACTAGCGGGGTTTGAGGAGACCCAGTACTTC
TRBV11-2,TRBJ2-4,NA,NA,CASSPSGSAKNIQYF,TGTGCCAGCAGCCCATCGGGGTCCGCCAAAAACATTCAGTACTTC
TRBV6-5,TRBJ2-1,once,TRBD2,CASSYAPGTSLDEQFF,TGTGCCAGCAGTTACGCTCCCGGGACTAGCTTGGATGAGCAGTTCTTC
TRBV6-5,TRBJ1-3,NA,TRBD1,CASSPDRGSGNTIYF,TGTGCCAGCAGCCCCGACAGGGGCTCTGGAAACACCATATATTTT
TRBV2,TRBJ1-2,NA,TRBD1,CASSPRQGNYGYTF,TGTGCCAGCAGCCCCCGACAGGGGAACTATGGCTACACCTTC
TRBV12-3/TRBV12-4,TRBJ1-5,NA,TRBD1,CASSSDRGQPQHF,TGTGCCAGCAGTTCGGACAGGGGTCAGCCCCAGCATTTT
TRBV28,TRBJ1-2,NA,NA,CASSPTNYGYTF,TGTGCCAGCAGTCCAACTAACTATGGCTACACCTTC
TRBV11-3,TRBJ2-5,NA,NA,CASSLGRTIQETQYF,TGTGCCAGCAGCTTGGGCCGGACCATCCAAGAGACCCAGTACTTC
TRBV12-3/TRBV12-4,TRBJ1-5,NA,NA,CASSLRPNQPQHF,TGTGCCAGCAGTCTCCGTCCAAATCAGCCCCAGCATTTT
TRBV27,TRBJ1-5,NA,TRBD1,CASSRGQGAMQPQHF,TGTGCCAGCAGCCGCGGACAGGGGGCTATGCAGCCCCAGCATTTT